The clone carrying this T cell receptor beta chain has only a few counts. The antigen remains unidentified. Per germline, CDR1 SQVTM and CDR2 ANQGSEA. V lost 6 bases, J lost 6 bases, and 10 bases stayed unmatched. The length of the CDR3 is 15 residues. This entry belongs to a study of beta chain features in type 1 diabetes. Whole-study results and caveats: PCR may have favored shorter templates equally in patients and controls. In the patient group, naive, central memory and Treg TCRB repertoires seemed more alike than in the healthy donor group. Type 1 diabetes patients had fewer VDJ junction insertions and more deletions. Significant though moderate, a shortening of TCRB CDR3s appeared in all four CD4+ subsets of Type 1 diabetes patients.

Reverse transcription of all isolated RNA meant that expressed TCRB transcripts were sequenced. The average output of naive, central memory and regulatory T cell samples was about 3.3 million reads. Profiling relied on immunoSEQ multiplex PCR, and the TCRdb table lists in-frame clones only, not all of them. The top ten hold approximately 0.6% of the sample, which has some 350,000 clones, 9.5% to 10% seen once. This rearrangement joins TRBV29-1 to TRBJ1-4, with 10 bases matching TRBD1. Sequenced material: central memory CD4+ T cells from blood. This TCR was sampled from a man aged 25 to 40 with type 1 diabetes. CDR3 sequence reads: CSVVSTGGSYEKLFF. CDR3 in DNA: TGCAGCGTCGTCTCGACAGGGGGCTCTTATGAAAAACTGTTTTTT.